This entry lists 2 T cell receptor beta chains sequenced from one sample in a study of a mutant IDH1 vaccine in newly diagnosed glioma. Some clones are missing from TCRdb's copy, which holds only in-frame ones; the method was immunoSEQ multiplex PCR. The data hold around 120,000 clones, with about four fifths observed a single time. The antigens for these receptors are not known. Time point described: week 11, during vaccination. A single vaccine dose contained 300 ug of mutant IDH1 20-mer peptide, and topical imiquimod was used with it. The sequencing used PBMCs, collected from a glioma patient whose treatment included an IDH1 peptide vaccine. The receptors were sampled from a man aged 40-49 years with glioma.

This clone was detected only once. V gene TRBV7-9 combines with J gene TRBJ1-3, with no clear D. V dropped 1 base and J dropped 0 bases, with 4 bases sitting between them. Germline CDR1 and CDR2: SEHNR and FQNEAQ (reference sequence). There are 14 residues in the CDR3. CDR3 sequence reads: CASSLGDSGNTIYF. CDR3 in DNA: TGTGCCAGCAGCTTAGGGGACTCTGGAAACACCATATATTTT.

The chain links TRBV6-6 to TRBJ2-7; D not certain. The germline V gene has CDR1 MNHNY and CDR2 SVGAGI (reference sequence). V dropped 6 bases and J dropped 2 bases, with 8 bases sitting between them. This CDR3 is built from 12 residues. CDR3 bases: TGTGCCAGCAGCACTACAACCTACGAGCAGTACTTC. Translating gives CASSTTTYEQYF.